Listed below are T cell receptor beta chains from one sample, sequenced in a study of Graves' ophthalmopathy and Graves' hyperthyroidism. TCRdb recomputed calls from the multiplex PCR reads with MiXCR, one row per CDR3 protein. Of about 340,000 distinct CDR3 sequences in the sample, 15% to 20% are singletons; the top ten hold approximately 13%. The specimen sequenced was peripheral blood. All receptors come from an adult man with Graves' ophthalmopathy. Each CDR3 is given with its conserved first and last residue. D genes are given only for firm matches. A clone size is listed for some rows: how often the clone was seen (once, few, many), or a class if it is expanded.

CDR3aa: CASSYSAETQYF
CDR3nt: TGTGCCAGCAGTTACTCGGCAGAGACCCAGTACTTC
d_gene: -
j_gene: TRBJ2-5
abundance: many
v_gene: TRBV6-5

CDR3aa: CASSLDLGSHYEQSF
CDR3nt: TGTGCCAGCAGCTTGGACCTCGGGTCCCACTACGAGCAGTCCTTC
d_gene: -
j_gene: TRBJ2-7
abundance: -
v_gene: TRBV7-8

CDR3aa: CATSSAGTPYEQYF
CDR3nt: TGTGCCACCAGCAGCGCAGGGACCCCCTACGAGCAGTACTTC
d_gene: -
j_gene: TRBJ2-7
abundance: many
v_gene: TRBV15

CDR3aa: CASSYSVTGELFF
CDR3nt: TGTGCCAGCAGTTACTCGGTAACCGGGGAGCTGTTTTTT
d_gene: -
j_gene: TRBJ2-2
abundance: many
v_gene: TRBV6-2/TRBV6-3

CDR3aa: CASSLGLDGYTF
CDR3nt: TGTGCCAGTTCGCTGGGGCTGGATGGCTACACCTTC
d_gene: -
j_gene: TRBJ1-2
abundance: many
v_gene: TRBV19

CDR3aa: CASSQDFGRTNGYTF
CDR3nt: TGTGCCAGCAGCCAAGATTTTGGCAGGACTAATGGCTACACCTTC
d_gene: -
j_gene: TRBJ1-2
abundance: many
v_gene: TRBV3-1

CDR3aa: CASSFELQETQYF
CDR3nt: TGTGCCAGCAGTTTTGAGCTGCAAGAGACCCAGTACTTC
d_gene: -
j_gene: TRBJ2-5
abundance: -
v_gene: TRBV12-3/TRBV12-4

CDR3aa: CASSGREWGTEAFF
CDR3nt: TGTGCCAGCAGCGGCAGGGAGTGGGGCACTGAAGCTTTCTTT
d_gene: -
j_gene: TRBJ1-1
abundance: many
v_gene: TRBV9

CDR3aa: CASKIGTGIYEQYF
CDR3nt: TGTGCCAGCAAAATCGGGACAGGGATCTACGAGCAGTACTTC
d_gene: TRBD1
j_gene: TRBJ2-7
abundance: many
v_gene: TRBV27

CDR3aa: CASSEGYGYTF
CDR3nt: TGTGCCAGCAGTGAAGGGTATGGCTACACCTTC
d_gene: -
j_gene: TRBJ1-2
abundance: many
v_gene: TRBV6-1

CDR3aa: CASKGADQPQHF
CDR3nt: TGTGCCAGCAAGGGGGCCGATCAGCCCCAGCATTTT
d_gene: TRBD1
j_gene: TRBJ1-5
abundance: -
v_gene: TRBV6-1

CDR3aa: CASSSRLGNTGELFF
CDR3nt: TGTGCCAGCAGCTCTAGACTAGGAAACACCGGGGAGCTGTTTTTT
d_gene: -
j_gene: TRBJ2-2
abundance: -
v_gene: TRBV11-2

CDR3aa: CSVEGQRLAGSQETQYF
CDR3nt: TGCAGCGTTGAGGGTCAGCGGCTAGCGGGTTCACAAGAGACCCAGTACTTC
d_gene: TRBD2
j_gene: TRBJ2-5
abundance: many
v_gene: TRBV29-1

CDR3aa: CASSFPLSGANSGANVLTF
CDR3nt: TGTGCCAGCAGTTTCCCCCTTAGCGGGGCAAACTCTGGGGCCAACGTCCTGACTTTC
d_gene: TRBD2
j_gene: TRBJ2-6
abundance: many
v_gene: TRBV11-3

CDR3aa: CASGGETQYF
CDR3nt: TGCGCCAGCGGGGGAGAGACCCAGTACTTC
d_gene: -
j_gene: TRBJ2-5
abundance: many
v_gene: TRBV4-1

CDR3aa: CASTEPGSYGYTF
CDR3nt: TGTGCCAGCACTGAGCCAGGGTCCTATGGCTACACCTTC
d_gene: -
j_gene: TRBJ1-2
abundance: many
v_gene: TRBV6-2/TRBV6-3

CDR3aa: CASSQGYSLSANYGYTF
CDR3nt: TGCGCCAGCAGCCAAGGTTACAGCCTATCCGCTAACTATGGCTACACCTTC
d_gene: -
j_gene: TRBJ1-2
abundance: many
v_gene: TRBV4-1

CDR3aa: CASSLIGTGGPRTGELFF
CDR3nt: TGTGCCAGCAGTCTTATCGGGACAGGGGGCCCGAGGACCGGGGAGCTGTTTTTT
d_gene: TRBD1
j_gene: TRBJ2-2
abundance: -
v_gene: TRBV27

CDR3aa: CASRSPGTGGDQPQHF
CDR3nt: TGTGCCAGCAGGAGTCCCGGGACAGGGGGCGATCAGCCCCAGCATTTT
d_gene: TRBD1
j_gene: TRBJ1-5
abundance: -
v_gene: TRBV6-1

CDR3aa: CASSTGKDSSYEQYF
CDR3nt: TGTGCCAGCAGCACAGGAAAGGACAGCTCCTACGAGCAGTACTTC
d_gene: -
j_gene: TRBJ2-7
abundance: many
v_gene: TRBV28

CDR3aa: CASSPGTFANSPLHF
CDR3nt: TGCGCCAGCAGCCCGGGGACATTTGCCAATTCACCCCTCCACTTT
d_gene: -
j_gene: TRBJ1-6
abundance: many
v_gene: TRBV4-1

CDR3aa: CASSVLVLGHGYTF
CDR3nt: TGTGCCAGCAGCGTGTTAGTCCTAGGACATGGCTACACCTTC
d_gene: -
j_gene: TRBJ1-2
abundance: many
v_gene: TRBV12-3/TRBV12-4

CDR3aa: CASSSGFGPYEQYF
CDR3nt: TGTGCCAGCAGTTCCGGATTCGGCCCCTACGAGCAGTACTTC
d_gene: -
j_gene: TRBJ2-7
abundance: many
v_gene: TRBV28

CDR3aa: CASSEWWGRDGYTF
CDR3nt: TGTGCCAGCAGTGAATGGTGGGGCAGGGATGGCTACACCTTC
d_gene: -
j_gene: TRBJ1-2
abundance: -
v_gene: TRBV6-1

CDR3aa: CASSPVKGTPEQYF
CDR3nt: TGTGCCAGCAGTCCAGTGAAGGGGACCCCCGAGCAGTACTTC
d_gene: -
j_gene: TRBJ2-7
abundance: many
v_gene: TRBV12-3/TRBV12-4

CDR3aa: CAWRVNTEAFF
CDR3nt: TGTGCCTGGAGAGTGAACACTGAAGCTTTCTTT
d_gene: -
j_gene: TRBJ1-1
abundance: many
v_gene: TRBV30

CDR3aa: CASTPDGRETLYF
CDR3nt: TGTGCCAGCACACCGGACGGGAGGGAGACCCTGTACTTC
d_gene: TRBD2
j_gene: TRBJ2-5
abundance: many
v_gene: TRBV2

CDR3aa: CASRSTRQGANNF
CDR3nt: TGTGCCAGCAGATCGACTCGACAGGGGGCGAACAACTTC
d_gene: TRBD1
j_gene: TRBJ2-4
abundance: many
v_gene: TRBV6-2/TRBV6-3

CDR3aa: CASSSYGTRGQETQYF
CDR3nt: TGTGCCAGCAGTTCCTACGGGACTAGAGGTCAAGAGACCCAGTACTTC
d_gene: TRBD2
j_gene: TRBJ2-5
abundance: -
v_gene: TRBV12-3/TRBV12-4